Listed below are T cell receptor beta chains from one sample, sequenced in a study of neoadjuvant nivolumab and ipilimumab in lung cancer. Here immunoSEQ multiplex PCR was the method, and the copy in TCRdb shows in-frame clones only, minus some. The sample carries fewer than 35,000 clones, about nine tenths recorded once. Material: peripheral blood, obtained after neoadjuvant nivolumab, alone or with ipilimumab, at or shortly before surgery. All receptors come from an adult with non-small cell lung cancer. The CDR3 runs from the conserved cysteine through the conserved F or W. The order of the fields is J gene, D gene, CDR3 length, clone size, V gene, CDR3 DNA, CDR3 protein. The D gene is left open where the match is weak. Size tells how often a clone was seen (once, few, many) or the class of an expanded clone, and some rows leave it out.

TRBJ2-3 TRBD2 15 once TRBV6-5 TGTGCCAGCAGTTTTGCGGGGGGGCCGCCAGATACGCAGTATTTT CASSFAGGPPDTQYF
TRBJ2-5 . 14 . TRBV5-4 TGTGCCAGCAGCCTCCAGGGGAGTACGGAGACCCAGTACTTC CASSLQGSTETQYF
TRBJ1-1 . 14 few TRBV4-3 TGCGCCAGCAGCCAAGGAATCGGGGGGACTGAAGCTTTCTTT CASSQGIGGTEAFF
TRBJ2-5 . 12 few TRBV7-6 TGTGCCAGCAGCTTAATTAAAGAGACCCAGTACTTC CASSLIKETQYF
TRBJ1-1 . 12 . TRBV29-1 TGCAGCGTTGTGCCAGGGAACACTGAAGCTTTCTTT CSVVPGNTEAFF
TRBJ2-5 . 15 . TRBV11-2 TGTGCCAGCAGCTTTCTTTTTGGGGTAGGAGAGACCCAGTACTTC CASSFLFGVGETQYF
TRBJ1-6 TRBD1 17 . TRBV6-1 TGTGCCAGCAGTGAAGCCGCCGGGACAGGGGGCCGTTCACCCCTCCACTTT CASSEAAGTGGRSPLHF
TRBJ1-5 . 14 . TRBV15 TGTGCCACCAGCAGAGTGACAGTTGATCAGCCCCAGCATTTT CATSRVTVDQPQHF
TRBJ2-7 TRBD1 14 . TRBV7-2 TGTGCCAGCAGCAAGACAGGGGGGACCTACGAGCAGTACTTC CASSKTGGTYEQYF
TRBJ2-3 TRBD1 15 . TRBV7-8 TGTGCCAGCAAGGGGGACAGGGTAAAACGAGATACGCAGTATTTT CASKGDRVKRDTQYF
TRBJ2-5 . 13 . TRBV5-1 TGCGCCAGCAGCTGGGGTGGGGAAGAGACCCAGTACTTC CASSWGGEETQYF
TRBJ2-7 . 14 . TRBV7-3 TGTGCCAGCAGCCCGTTTGCGGACAGCTACGAGCAGTACTTC CASSPFADSYEQYF
TRBJ2-3 TRBD2 18 . TRBV29-1 TGCAGCGTTGGGCTAGCGGGGGGTCCTTTCTCTAGCACAGATACGCAGTATTTT CSVGLAGGPFSSTDTQYF
TRBJ2-7 . 11 . TRBV4-1 TGCGCCAGCAGCCAAGGGGACGAGCAGTACTTC CASSQGDEQYF
TRBJ2-7 . 11 . TRBV6-1 TGTGCCAGCAGTGATCTGGACGAGCAGTACTTC CASSDLDEQYF
TRBJ2-3 TRBD2 15 . TRBV19 TGTGCTAGTAGAAGGAGCGGGGGGAGCACAGATACGCAGTATTTT CASRRSGGSTDTQYF
TRBJ1-4 TRBD1 14 . TRBV18 TGTGCCAGCTCACCAGGACAGGCGGGAGAAAAACTGTTTTTT CASSPGQAGEKLFF
TRBJ2-2 TRBD2 15 . TRBV2 TGTGCCAGCAGCGCTAGCGGGCCGAACACCGGGGAGCTGTTTTTT CASSASGPNTGELFF
TRBJ1-6 . 14 . TRBV5-1 TGCGCCAGCAGCCCCGACGGAGGAGAGTCACCCCTCCACTTT CASSPDGGESPLHF
TRBJ2-6 . 16 . TRBV4-2 TGTGCCAGCAGCCAACCCCGGAGCTCTGGGGCCAACGTCCTGACTTTC CASSQPRSSGANVLTF
TRBJ1-4 . 13 . TRBV29-1 TGCAGCGTAACCCCCGGAGGTGGAGAAAAACTGTTTTTT CSVTPGGGEKLFF
TRBJ2-1 TRBD2 15 . TRBV29-1 TGCAGCGTTGAAGACGGGACGGGGGGGTACAATGAGCAGTTCTTC CSVEDGTGGYNEQFF
TRBJ1-5 . 14 once TRBV5-1 TGCGCCAGCAGCAAAACAGGGATGGGTCAGCCCCAGCATTTT CASSKTGMGQPQHF
TRBJ2-5 . 13 . TRBV6-5 TGTGCCAGCAGTTACTCGAACGGCGAGACCCAGTACTTC CASSYSNGETQYF
TRBJ2-7 TRBD1 15 . TRBV5-1 TGCGCCAGCAGCTTTTCCGGGACAGGGGACGTCGTGCAGTACTTC CASSFSGTGDVVQYF
TRBJ2-3 . 16 . TRBV4-3 TGCGCCAGCAGCCAAGCATTTGGGAGAGGGGCAGATACGCAGTATTTT CASSQAFGRGADTQYF
TRBJ1-6 . 17 . TRBV7-9 TGTGCCAGCAGCTTACCCAGGGATCAATTTAATAATTCACCCCTCCACTTT CASSLPRDQFNNSPLHF
TRBJ2-7 TRBD2 15 once TRBV15 TGTGCCACCAGCAACCCGCAGGGAGGGTCCTACGAGCAGTACTTC CATSNPQGGSYEQYF
TRBJ2-5 TRBD2 12 once TRBV7-9 TGTGCCAGCAGCTTCGGGGGGGAGACCCAGTACTTC CASSFGGETQYF
TRBJ1-5 . 13 . TRBV29-1 TGCAGCGTTGTGAGTGCGTGGAATCAGCCCCAGCATTTT CSVVSAWNQPQHF
TRBJ2-3 TRBD2 16 . TRBV29-1 TGCAGCGTTGAAGGGAACAGCGGGGGGTTCACAGATACGCAGTATTTT CSVEGNSGGFTDTQYF
TRBJ1-3 . 14 . TRBV10-3 TGTGCCACCTCGGGGGGGGGAAGTGGAAACACCATATATTTT CATSGGGSGNTIYF
TRBJ1-6 . 14 . TRBV11-2 TGTGCCAGCAGCTTAGGAGGGGGGAAATCACCCCTCCACTTT CASSLGGGKSPLHF
TRBJ2-7 . 13 . TRBV7-9 TGTGCCAGCAGCTTATCCAGGGAATACGAGCAGTACTTC CASSLSREYEQYF
TRBJ2-7 TRBD1 14 few TRBV6-6 TGTGCCAGCAGTTACGGGGACAGGGGCCACGAGCAGTACTTC CASSYGDRGHEQYF
TRBJ1-2 . 13 . TRBV25-1 TGTGCCAGCAGCGGGGGGAGTCGCTATGGCTACACCTTC CASSGGSRYGYTF
TRBJ1-1 . 14 . TRBV19 TGTGCCAGTAGCCCGACAGGAACAAACACTGAAGCTTTCTTT CASSPTGTNTEAFF
TRBJ2-7 . 16 . TRBV7-2 TGTGCCAGCAGCTTAGGGGAGGAGGGGGCGATACACGAGCAGTACTTC CASSLGEEGAIHEQYF
TRBJ2-7 . 15 . TRBV18 TGTGCCAGCTCAATTGGACAGGGAGGGTGGTACGAGCAGTACTTC CASSIGQGGWYEQYF
TRBJ2-2 . 12 . TRBV6-1 TGTGCCAGCAGTCCATTCTCCGGGGAGCTGTTTTTT CASSPFSGELFF
TRBJ1-5 . 14 once TRBV5-1 TGCGCCAGCAGTACCGGGGGCGTCAATCAGCCCCAGCATTTT CASSTGGVNQPQHF